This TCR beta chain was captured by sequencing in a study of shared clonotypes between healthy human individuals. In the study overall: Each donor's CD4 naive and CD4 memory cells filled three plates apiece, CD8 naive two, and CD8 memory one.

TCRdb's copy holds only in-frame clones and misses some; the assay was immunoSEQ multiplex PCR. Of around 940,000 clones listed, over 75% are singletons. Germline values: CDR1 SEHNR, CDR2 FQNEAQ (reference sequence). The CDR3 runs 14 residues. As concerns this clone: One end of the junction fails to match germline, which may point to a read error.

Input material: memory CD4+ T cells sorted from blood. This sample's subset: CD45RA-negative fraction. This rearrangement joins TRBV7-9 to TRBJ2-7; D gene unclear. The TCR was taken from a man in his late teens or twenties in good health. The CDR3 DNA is TGTGCCACCAGCCGTGGGTCCCGCCTCTACGAGCAGTACTTC. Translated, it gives CATSRGSRLYEQYF.